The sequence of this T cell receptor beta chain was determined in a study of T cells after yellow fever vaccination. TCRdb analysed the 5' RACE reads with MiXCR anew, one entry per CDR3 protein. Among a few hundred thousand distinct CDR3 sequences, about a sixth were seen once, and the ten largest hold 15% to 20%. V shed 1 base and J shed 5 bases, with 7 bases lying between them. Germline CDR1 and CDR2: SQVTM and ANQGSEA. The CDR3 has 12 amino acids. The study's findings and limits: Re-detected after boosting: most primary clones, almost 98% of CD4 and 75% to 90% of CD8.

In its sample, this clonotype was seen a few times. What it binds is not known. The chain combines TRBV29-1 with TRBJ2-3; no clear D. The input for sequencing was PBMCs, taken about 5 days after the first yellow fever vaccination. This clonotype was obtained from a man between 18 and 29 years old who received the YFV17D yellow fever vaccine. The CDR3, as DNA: TGCAGCGTTGAAGTACGCAGAGATACGCAGTATTTT. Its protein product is CSVEVRRDTQYF.